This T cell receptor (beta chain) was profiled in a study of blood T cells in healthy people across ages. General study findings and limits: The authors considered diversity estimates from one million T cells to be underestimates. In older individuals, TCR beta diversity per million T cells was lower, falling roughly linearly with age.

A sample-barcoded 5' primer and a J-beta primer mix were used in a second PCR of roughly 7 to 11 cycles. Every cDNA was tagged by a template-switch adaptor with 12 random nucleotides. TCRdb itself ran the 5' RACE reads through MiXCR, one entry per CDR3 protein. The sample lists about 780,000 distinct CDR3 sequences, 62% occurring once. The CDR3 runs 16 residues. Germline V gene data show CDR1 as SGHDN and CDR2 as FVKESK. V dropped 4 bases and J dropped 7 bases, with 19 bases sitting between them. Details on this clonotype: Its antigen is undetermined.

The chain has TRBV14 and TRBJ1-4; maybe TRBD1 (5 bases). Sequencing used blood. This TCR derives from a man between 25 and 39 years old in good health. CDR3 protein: CASSPSRLGRGEKLFF. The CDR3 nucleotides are TGTGCCAGCAGCCCGTCCCGACTCGGGAGGGGTGAAAAACTGTTTTTT. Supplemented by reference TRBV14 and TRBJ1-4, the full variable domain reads EAGVTQFPSHSVIEKGQTVTLRCDPISGHDNLYWYRRVMGKEIKFLLHFVKESKQDESGMPNNRFLAERTGGTYSTLKVQPAELEDSGVYFCASSPSRLGRGEKLFFGSGTQLSVL.